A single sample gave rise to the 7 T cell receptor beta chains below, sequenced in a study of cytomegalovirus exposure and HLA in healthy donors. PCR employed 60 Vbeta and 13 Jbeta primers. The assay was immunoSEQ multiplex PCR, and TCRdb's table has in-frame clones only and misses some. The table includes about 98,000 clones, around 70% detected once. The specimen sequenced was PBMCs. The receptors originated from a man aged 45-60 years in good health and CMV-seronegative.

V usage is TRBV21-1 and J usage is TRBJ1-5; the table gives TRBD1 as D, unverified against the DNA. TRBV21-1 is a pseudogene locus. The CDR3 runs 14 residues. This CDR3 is CASAWDRGNQPQHF. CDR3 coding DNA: TGTGCCAGCGCCTGGGACAGGGGGAATCAGCCCCAGCATTTT.

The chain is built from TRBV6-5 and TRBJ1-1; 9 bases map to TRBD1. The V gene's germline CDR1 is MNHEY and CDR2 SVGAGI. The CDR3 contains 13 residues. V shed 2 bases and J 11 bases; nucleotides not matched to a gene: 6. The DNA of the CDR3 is TGTGCCAGCAGTTACACACAGGGGGCTTTGGCTTTCTTT. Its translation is CASSYTQGALAFF.

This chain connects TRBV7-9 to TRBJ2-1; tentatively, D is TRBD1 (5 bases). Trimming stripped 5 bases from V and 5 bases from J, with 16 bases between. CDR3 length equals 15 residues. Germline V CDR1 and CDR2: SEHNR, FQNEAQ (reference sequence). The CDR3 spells CASSPRRGHHNEQFF. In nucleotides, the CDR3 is TGTGCCAGCAGCCCCCGAAGGGGCCACCACAATGAGCAGTTCTTC. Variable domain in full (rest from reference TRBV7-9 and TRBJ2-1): DTGVSQNPRHKITKRGQNVTFRCDPISEHNRLYWYRQTLGQGPEFLTYFQNEAQLEKSRLLSDRFSAERPKGSFSTLEIQRTEQGDSAMYLCASSPRRGHHNEQFFGPGTRLTVL.

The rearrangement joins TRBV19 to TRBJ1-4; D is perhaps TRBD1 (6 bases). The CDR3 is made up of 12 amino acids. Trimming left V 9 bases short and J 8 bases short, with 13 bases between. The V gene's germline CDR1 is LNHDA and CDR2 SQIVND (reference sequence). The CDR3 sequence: CASLDSREKLFF. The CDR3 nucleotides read TGTGCCAGCCTGGACAGTAGGGAAAAACTGTTTTTT.

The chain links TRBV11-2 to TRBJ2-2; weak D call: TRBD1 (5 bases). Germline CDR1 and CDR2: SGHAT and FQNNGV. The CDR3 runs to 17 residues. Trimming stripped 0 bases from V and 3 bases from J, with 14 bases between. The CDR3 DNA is TGTGCCAGCAGCTTAGATCTCAGGACACTATACACCGGGGAGCTGTTTTTT. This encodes CASSLDLRTLYTGELFF.

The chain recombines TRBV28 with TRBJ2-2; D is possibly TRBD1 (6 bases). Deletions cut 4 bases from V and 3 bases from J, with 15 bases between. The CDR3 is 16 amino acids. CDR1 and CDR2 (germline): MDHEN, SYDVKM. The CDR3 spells CASSSPLYRDTGELFF. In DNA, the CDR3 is TGTGCCAGCAGTTCCCCTCTTTACAGGGACACCGGGGAGCTGTTTTTT.

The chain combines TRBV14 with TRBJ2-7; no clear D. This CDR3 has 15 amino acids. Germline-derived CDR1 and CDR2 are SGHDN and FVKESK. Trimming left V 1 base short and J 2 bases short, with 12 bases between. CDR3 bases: TGTGCCAGCAGCCAAGCCGGTTACGTTCCCTACGAGCAGTACTTC. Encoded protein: CASSQAGYVPYEQYF. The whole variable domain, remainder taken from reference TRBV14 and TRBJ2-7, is EAGVTQFPSHSVIEKGQTVTLRCDPISGHDNLYWYRRVMGKEIKFLLHFVKESKQDESGMPNNRFLAERTGGTYSTLKVQPAELEDSGVYFCASSQAGYVPYEQYFGPGTRLTVT.